The T cell receptor beta chain described here comes from a study of T cells in Graves' hyperthyroidism and ophthalmopathy. From RNA transcripts, TCR beta CDR3 regions were amplified. First-round RT-PCR targeting the TCR CDR3 was performed with the HTBI primer set. Via MiXCR, TCRdb re-called the multiplex PCR reads, giving one row per CDR3 protein. The sample yields hundreds of thousands of distinct CDR3 sequences, about a fifth seen once. This clonotype was counted many times. Aged 18 to 65, the patients had hyperthyroidism that was newly diagnosed and had lasted under 2 months. Isolation of PBMCs was performed on around 10 ml fresh peripheral blood. Germline-derived CDR1 and CDR2 are MNHEY and SVGEGT. Between the trimmed V and J ends, which lost 2 bases and 2 bases, there was a span of 4 bases. This CDR3 comprises 13 residues.

This chain joins TRBV6-2 or TRBV6-3 and TRBJ1-3; D unresolved. The sequence was obtained from a woman aged 18-30 years with Graves' hyperthyroidism. Sequencing used blood. CDR3 residues: CASSYGPGNTIYF. The CDR3 DNA reads as TGTGCCAGCAGTTACGGACCTGGAAACACCATATATTTT.